This T cell receptor (beta chain) was identified in a study of T cell responses to AZD1222 COVID-19 vaccine. Study-level background: Timing groups of about 4 and about 12 weeks for second doses were pooled. Overall study results and limits: In all cases, repertoires were sampled only after the peak T cell response. The donor cohort was predominantly white British with a female majority, and clonal diversity may have been underestimated. Reportedly, nearly half of unique spike TCRs recognized epitopes outside B.1.351/B.1.1.7 mutations.

TCRdb keeps only in-frame clones here, not all; method: immunoSEQ multiplex PCR. The top ten clones hold about 1.6% of a sample with over 150,000 clones, about nine tenths of them seen once. Worth noting for this clone: Its antigen is unidentified.

Germline CDR1 reads MNHEY; CDR2 reads SVGAGI. This CDR3 region has 16 residues. Losses at the gene ends were 4 bases for V and 2 bases for J; bases not matched to a gene: 3. The sequencing here drew on peripheral blood, taken on day 0 of AZD1222 vaccination. The chain carries TRBV6-5 and TRBJ1-6, with 9 bases aligning to TRBD1. The receptor was isolated from an adult in good health. CDR3 residues: CASSWTGVPYNSPLHF. In DNA form, the CDR3 reads TGTGCCAGCAGTTGGACAGGGGTGCCCTATAATTCACCCCTCCACTTT.